This T cell receptor beta chain comes out of a study of blood T cell repertoires in COVID-19 (dated by TCRdb to between 2020 and 2021). General notes on the study: The collaborator samples originated in the United States, Italy and Spain and spanned the acute and convalescent phases of COVID-19. The material from the prospective study consisted of cDNA or gDNA derived from T cells, B-cell-depleted T cells, or PBMCs. Deeply sampled blood TCRbeta repertoires from subjects exposed to, actively infected with, or recovered from COVID-19 were included in the dataset. A freely available public database, intended as a resource for researchers studying the immune response to SARS-CoV-2, is where the repertoires were released. Samples were obtained from the ongoing ImmuneRACE study (first 160 participants) and from some 1,300 subjects provided by 6 global collaborators. Sample metadata almost always included a de-identified subject ID, COVID-19 status, age in years and sex. Where available, HLA class I and class II types were obtained from metadata supplied by the sample provider rather than from assay-based typing.

As concerns this clone: The specificity of this receptor is unknown. No clone much larger than this one lies a single base away; base qualities are absent.

TCRbeta CDR3 regions were amplified from genomic DNA using the immunoSEQ Assay, a bias-controlled multiplex PCR. In the source study's methods: Within the assay, amplification of reference gene primers was used to estimate how many nucleated cells each sample contained. Sequence reads were collapsed and filtered to measure the absolute abundance of every unique TCRbeta CDR3 rearrangement. For each sample, productive Simpson clonality was calculated by taking the square root of Simpson's diversity index across productive rearrangements. In TCRdb, the immuneACCESS table is reduced to in-frame sequences with V and J assigned. These tables do not hold every clone; where another copy was compared, an unresolved V gene accounts for under half, and the others remain unexplained. V and J calls and clone size follow that table, whereas D and trimming were derived from the DNA. This sample has around 43,000 clones in its table, and approximately 85% of those were observed once. The ten biggest clones cover about 33% of the sample.

Measured from the cysteine to the phenylalanine, the CDR3 is 17 residues long. Just the 51-base CDR3 DNA is kept, in frame starting at base 1. V was cut back by 4 bases and J by 0 bases, leaving a gap of 16 bases between them. From a lookup of the germline V gene, CDR1 and CDR2 are MNHNS and SASEGT. On the study overall, not on this receptor specifically: Clinical and demographic metadata were provided uncurated, with the amount varying by source and participant.

Collaborating institutions collected whole blood in K2EDTA tubes following their own protocols. Collaborator samples were shipped for TCRbeta analysis as frozen whole blood, isolated PBMCs, or DNA extracted from either sample type. The sequence joins TRBV6-1 to TRBJ1-3; a tentative D call is TRBD1 (6 bases match). This TCR derives from a woman of 80 years or more with acute or convalescent COVID-19. The sequenced sample was peripheral blood. The DNA sequence is TGTGCCAGCAGTGCCAGATACAGGGACGTCTCTGGAAACACCATATATTTT. This codes for CASSARYRDVSGNTIYF.